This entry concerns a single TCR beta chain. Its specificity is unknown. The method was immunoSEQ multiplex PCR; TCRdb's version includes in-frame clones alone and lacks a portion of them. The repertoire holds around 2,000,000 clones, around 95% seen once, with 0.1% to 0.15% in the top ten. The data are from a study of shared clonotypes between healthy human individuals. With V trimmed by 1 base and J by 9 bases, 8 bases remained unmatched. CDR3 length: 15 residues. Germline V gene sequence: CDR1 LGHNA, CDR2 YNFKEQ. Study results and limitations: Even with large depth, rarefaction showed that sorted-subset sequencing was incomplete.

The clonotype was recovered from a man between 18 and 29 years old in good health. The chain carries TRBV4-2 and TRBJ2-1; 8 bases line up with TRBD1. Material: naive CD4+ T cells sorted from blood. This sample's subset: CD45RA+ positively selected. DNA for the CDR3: TGTGCCAGCAGCCAAGGACAGGGGCTAGTGGTTGAGCAGTTCTTC. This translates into CASSQGQGLVVEQFF.